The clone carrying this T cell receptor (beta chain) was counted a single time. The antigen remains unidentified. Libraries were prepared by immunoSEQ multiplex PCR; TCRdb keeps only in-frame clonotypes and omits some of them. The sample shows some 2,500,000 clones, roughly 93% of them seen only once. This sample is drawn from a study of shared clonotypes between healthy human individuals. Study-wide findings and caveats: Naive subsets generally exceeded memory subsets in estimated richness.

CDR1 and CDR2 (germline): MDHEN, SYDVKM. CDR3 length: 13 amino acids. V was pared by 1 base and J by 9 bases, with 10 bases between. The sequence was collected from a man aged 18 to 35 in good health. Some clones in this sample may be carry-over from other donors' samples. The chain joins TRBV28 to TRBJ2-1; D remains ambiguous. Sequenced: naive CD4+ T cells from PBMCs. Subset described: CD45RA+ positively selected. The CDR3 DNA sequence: TGTGCCAGCAGTTTATTACGGGCGAGTGAGCAGTTCTTC. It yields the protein CASSLLRASEQFF.